The 4 T cell receptor beta chains in this list originate from one sample, sequenced in a study of blood T cell repertoires in COVID-19. The protocol was immunoSEQ multiplex PCR, while the TCRdb copy is restricted to in-frame clones and leaves out a portion. This sample has about 72,000 clones, with 65% to 90% found just once. Sequenced sample: peripheral blood. The receptors were gathered from a man in his 70s with active or convalescent COVID-19.

The chain employs TRBV27 and TRBJ1-6, with D possibly being TRBD1 (5 bases). V was shortened by 4 bases and J by 3 bases, with 10 bases between the two germline ends. The germline gives CDR1 MNHEY, CDR2 SMNVEV (reference sequence). The CDR3 sequence is 15 residues long. CDR3 bases: TGTGCCAGCAGTTGGGGGACTGTCTATAATTCACCCCTCCACTTT. It translates to CASSWGTVYNSPLHF.

The V gene is TRBV7-3, the J gene TRBJ2-3; 8 positions agree with TRBD1. This CDR3 is built from 13 residues. From germline, CDR1 is SGHTA and CDR2 FQGTGA. With 11 bases clipped from V and 5 bases from J, the junction kept 9 bases outside the gene matches. The CDR3 DNA sequence: TGTGCCTGCTCCGGGACAGGAGGAGATACGCAGTATTTT. Its translation: CACSGTGGDTQYF. The whole variable domain, filled in from reference TRBV7-3 and TRBJ2-3, reads GAGVSQTPSNKVTEKGKYVELRCDPISGHTALYWYRQSLGQGPEFLIYFQGTGAADDSGLPNDRFFAVRPEGSVSTLKIQRTERGDSAVYLCACSGTGGDTQYFGPGTRLTVL.

The chain uses TRBV7-9 and TRBJ1-1, with a weak D call TRBD1 (6 bases). Germline lookup yields CDR1 SEHNR and CDR2 FQNEAQ (reference sequence). CDR3 size: 13 residues. The ends were cut back, 2 bases at V and 8 bases at J, with 12 bases in the middle. The CDR3 loop is CASSLSHTGEAFF. CDR3 nucleotide sequence: TGTGCCAGCAGCTTATCCCACACAGGGGAAGCTTTCTTT.

The rearrangement links TRBV2 to TRBJ2-3, with 9 bases aligning to TRBD1. The CDR3 has 15 residues. CDR1 is SNHLY, CDR2 FYNNEI, per germline. After removal of 5 bases from V and 3 bases from J, the junction contained 6 bases not matched to a gene. Written as DNA, the CDR3 is TGTGCCAGCAGTCGTCCCGGGACAGGGACAGATACGCAGTATTTT. Protein product: CASSRPGTGTDTQYF.